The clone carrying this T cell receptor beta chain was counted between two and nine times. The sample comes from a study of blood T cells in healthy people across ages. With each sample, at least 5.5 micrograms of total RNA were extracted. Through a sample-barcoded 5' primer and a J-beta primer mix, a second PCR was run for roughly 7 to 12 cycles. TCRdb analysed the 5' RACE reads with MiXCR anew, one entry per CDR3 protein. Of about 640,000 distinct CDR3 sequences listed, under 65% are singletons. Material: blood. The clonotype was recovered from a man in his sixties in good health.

The CDR3 is CASSYRQDSYNEQFF. CDR3 in DNA: TGTGCCAGCAGTTACCGGCAGGACTCCTACAATGAGCAGTTCTTC. This chain uses TRBV6-5 with TRBJ2-1; D gene unclear. This CDR3 is 15 amino acids long. Germline loops: CDR1 MNHEY, CDR2 SVGAGI. The ends were cut back, 2 bases at V and 0 bases at J, with 8 bases in the middle.